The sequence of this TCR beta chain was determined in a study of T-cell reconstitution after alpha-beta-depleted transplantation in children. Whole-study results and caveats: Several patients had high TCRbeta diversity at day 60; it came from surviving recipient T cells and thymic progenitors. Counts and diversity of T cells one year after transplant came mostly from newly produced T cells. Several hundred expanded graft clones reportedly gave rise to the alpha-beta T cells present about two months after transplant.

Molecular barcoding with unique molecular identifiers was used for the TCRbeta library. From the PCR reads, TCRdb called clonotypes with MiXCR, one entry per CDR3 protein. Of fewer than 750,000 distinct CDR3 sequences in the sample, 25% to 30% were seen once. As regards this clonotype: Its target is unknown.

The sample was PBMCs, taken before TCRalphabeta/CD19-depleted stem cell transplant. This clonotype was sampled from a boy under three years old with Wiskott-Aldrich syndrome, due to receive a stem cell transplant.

The CDR3 nucleotides are TGCGCCAGCAGCAATCCCGGGACTAGCGGGAGTGTCGGGGAGCTGTTTTTT. Translated: CASSNPGTSGSVGELFF. The J gene is TRBJ2-2, the V gene TRBV5-1, with 14 bases matching TRBD2. Per germline, CDR1 SGHRS and CDR2 YFSETQ. This CDR3 has 17 residues. Trimming took 4 bases from V and 7 from J; bases not matched to a gene: 9.